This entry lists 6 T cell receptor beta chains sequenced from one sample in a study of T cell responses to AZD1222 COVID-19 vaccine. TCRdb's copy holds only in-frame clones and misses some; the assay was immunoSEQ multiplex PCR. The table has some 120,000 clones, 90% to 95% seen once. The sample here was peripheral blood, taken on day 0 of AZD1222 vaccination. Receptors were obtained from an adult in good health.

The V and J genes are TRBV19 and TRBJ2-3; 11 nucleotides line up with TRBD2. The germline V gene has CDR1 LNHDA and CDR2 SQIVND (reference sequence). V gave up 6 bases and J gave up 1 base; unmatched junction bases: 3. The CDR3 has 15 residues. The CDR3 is CASSPGLAGTDTQYF. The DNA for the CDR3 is TGTGCCAGTAGCCCGGGACTAGCGGGCACAGATACGCAGTATTTT.

CDR3: CASSYWTSGILRNSGRAGELFF. Here the CDR3 DNA reads TGCGCCAGCAGCTACTGGACTAGCGGGATCTTACGGAACAGCGGCAGGGCCGGGGAGCTGTTTTTT. The chain joins TRBV5-1 to TRBJ2-2, with 12 bases matching TRBD2. The CDR3 extends over 22 amino acids. The junction had 24 bases not matched to a gene; V was cut back by 3 bases and J by 6 bases. Germline CDR1 reads SGHRS; CDR2 reads YFSETQ.

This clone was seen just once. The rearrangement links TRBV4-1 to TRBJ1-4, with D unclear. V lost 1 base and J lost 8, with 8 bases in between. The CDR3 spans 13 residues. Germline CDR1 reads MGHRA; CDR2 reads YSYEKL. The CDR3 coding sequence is TGCGCCAGCAGCCAAGTTTGGTTGGAAAAACTGTTTTTT. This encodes CASSQVWLEKLFF.

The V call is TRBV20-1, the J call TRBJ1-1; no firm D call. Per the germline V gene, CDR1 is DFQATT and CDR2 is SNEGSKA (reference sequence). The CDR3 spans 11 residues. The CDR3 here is CSGEFNTEAFF. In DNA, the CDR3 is TGCAGCGGGGAGTTCAACACTGAAGCTTTCTTT.

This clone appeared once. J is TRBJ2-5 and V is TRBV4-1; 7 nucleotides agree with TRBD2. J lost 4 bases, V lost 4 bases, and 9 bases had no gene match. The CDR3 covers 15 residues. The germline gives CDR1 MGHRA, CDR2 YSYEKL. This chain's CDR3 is CASSRILASGETQYF. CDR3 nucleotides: TGCGCCAGCAGCCGGATACTAGCGTCAGGAGAGACCCAGTACTTC.

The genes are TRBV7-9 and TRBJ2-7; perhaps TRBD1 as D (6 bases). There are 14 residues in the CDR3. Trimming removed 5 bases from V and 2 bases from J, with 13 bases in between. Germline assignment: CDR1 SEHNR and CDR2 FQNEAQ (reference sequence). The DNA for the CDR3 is TGTGCCAGCAGCCCCAGGGGAGTTACCTACGAGCAGTACTTC. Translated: CASSPRGVTYEQYF.